Following are 17 T cell receptor beta chains from one sample sequenced in a study of blood T cell repertoires in COVID-19 (dated by TCRdb to the early 2020s). The library was generated by the immunoSEQ multiplex PCR assay. TCRdb limited this immuneACCESS table to in-frame rearrangements with V and J called. A share of clones is missing; checked studies link under half to unresolved V genes, and the rest is unexplained. In this sample the table shows 100,000 to 150,000 clones, about 85% of which occur a single time. Jointly, the top ten make up approximately 3.5% of the sample. The sample comprised peripheral blood. All receptors come from a woman aged 80 or over with COVID-19, enrolled during active disease.

The V call is TRBV5-1, the J call TRBJ1-1; perhaps TRBD1 as D (5 bases). Per the germline V gene, CDR1 is SGHRS and CDR2 is YFSETQ. Trimming pared 5 bases from V and 4 bases from J, leaving 15 bases between. The CDR3 extends over 14 amino acids. The CDR3 loop reads CASRAQDRGTEAFF. In DNA form, the CDR3 reads TGCGCCAGCAGAGCACAGGACCGAGGCACTGAAGCTTTCTTT. Looking up the rest from reference TRBV5-1 and TRBJ1-1 gives the full variable domain: KAGVTQTPRYLIKTRGQQVTLSCSPISGHRSVSWYQQTPGQGLQFLFEYFSETQRNKGNFPGRFSGRQFSNSRSEMNVSTLELGDSALYLCASRAQDRGTEAFFGQGTRLTVV.

About this clone: One junction end disagrees with the germline gene, perhaps due to a read error. Distinct nucleotide sequences in the sample also encode this CDR3. The gene calls are TRBV3-1 (or the pseudogene TRBV3-2) and TRBJ2-7, with 8 bases that match TRBD2. There are 12 residues in the CDR3. Germline V lookup: CDR1 LGHDT, CDR2 YNNKEL (reference sequence). The CDR3 DNA is TGCGCCAGCGGGAGAGTGGGAAACGAGCAGTACTTC. This gives the protein CASGRVGNEQYF.

The chain combines TRBV28 with TRBJ2-7; D is possibly TRBD2 (7 bases). The CDR3 covers 14 residues. The germline V gene encodes CDR1 MDHEN and CDR2 SYDVKM. Trimming removed 3 bases at V and 9 bases at J, with 18 bases between. Written as DNA, the CDR3 is TGTGCCAGCAGTTTGAGCGGGACACCTTATGGGCAGTACTTC. It is translated as CASSLSGTPYGQYF. Complete variable domain (other parts from reference TRBV28 and TRBJ2-7): DVKVTQSSRYLVKRTGEKVFLECVQDMDHENMFWYRQDPGLGLRLIYFSYDVKMKEKGDIPEGYSVSREKKERFSLILESASTNQTSMYLCASSLSGTPYGQYFGPGTRLTVT.

The rearrangement joins TRBV7-2 to TRBJ2-2, with 8 bases identical to TRBD2. This CDR3 contains 16 residues. Trimming removed 1 base from V and 3 bases from J; junction bases left unmatched: 4. Germline CDR1 reads SGHTA; CDR2 reads FQGNSA. Written as DNA, the CDR3 is TGTGCCAGCAGCTTAGAAGCGGGAGCTTACACCGGGGAGCTGTTTTTT. Translation gives CASSLEAGAYTGELFF.

The J gene is TRBJ2-2, the V gene TRBV6-1; D gene unclear. The CDR3 loop spans 14 amino acids. V lost 3 bases and J lost 4, with 9 bases in between. CDR1 MNHNS and CDR2 SASEGT come from the germline V gene. The CDR3 protein is CASSEVPGTGELFF. The CDR3 DNA sequence: TGTGCCAGCAGTGAGGTCCCGGGCACCGGGGAGCTGTTTTTT.

The chain is built from TRBV5-1 and TRBJ2-1, with 9 bases fitting TRBD2. The germline CDR1 and CDR2 sequences are SGHRS and YFSETQ. CDR3 length equals 14 residues. With 5 bases clipped from V and 5 bases from J, the junction kept 5 bases outside the gene matches. Here the CDR3 reads CASRTLAGDNEQFF. The CDR3 DNA reads TGCGCCAGCAGGACCTTAGCGGGAGACAATGAGCAGTTCTTC.

The chain links TRBV6-6 to TRBJ2-2, with D uncertain. The V gene lost 6 bases and the J gene lost 3 bases, with 11 bases spanning the gap. CDR3 length: 14 residues. Per the germline V gene, CDR1 is MNHNY and CDR2 is SVGAGI (reference sequence). The CDR3 sequence: CASSPYHDTGELFF. CDR3 DNA sequence: TGTGCCAGCAGCCCCTACCACGACACCGGGGAGCTGTTTTTT.

The chain is built from TRBV6-2 or TRBV6-3 and TRBJ2-1; TRBD2 agrees at 8 bases. Germline CDR1 reads MNHEY; CDR2 reads SVGEGT. The CDR3 contains 14 residues. Trimming took 2 bases from V and 9 from J; bases not matched to a gene: 6. This CDR3 is CASSYSTGGVEQFF. CDR3 DNA: TGTGCCAGCAGTTACAGCACGGGAGGGGTTGAGCAGTTCTTC.

This chain links TRBV2 with TRBJ2-5; TRBD2 aligns across 7 bases. CDR3 length equals 16 residues. J gave up 1 base and V 2 bases, and 7 bases lay outside the gene matches. Germline V gives CDR1 SNHLY, CDR2 FYNNEI. CDR3 residues: CASSELGASGQETQYF. The CDR3 region has the DNA TGTGCCAGCAGTGAATTGGGAGCTAGCGGCCAAGAGACCCAGTACTTC. The entire variable domain, with the rest obtained from reference TRBV2 and TRBJ2-5, is as follows: EPEVTQTPSHQVTQMGQEVILRCVPISNHLYFYWYRQILGQKVEFLVSFYNNEISEKSEIFDDQFSVERPDGSNFTLKIRSTKLEDSAMYFCASSELGASGQETQYFGPGTRLLVL.

DNA of the CDR3: TGTGCCAGCAGCGACAACAGGGTTGGGGAAAAACTGTTTTTT. Translation gives CASSDNRVGEKLFF. The chain carries TRBV5-4 and TRBJ1-4, with D possibly being TRBD1 (6 bases). Per the germline V gene, CDR1 is SGHNT and CDR2 is YYREEE (reference sequence). Trimming shortened V by 4 bases and J by 8 bases, and 15 bases separated the two germline ends. The CDR3 is 14 residues long.

This clone came up once. The DNA for the CDR3 is TGTGCCAGCAGCCCCGGGGCCTACAATGAGCAGTTCTTC. It yields the protein CASSPGAYNEQFF. The chain joins TRBV9 to TRBJ2-1; weak D call: TRBD2 (5 bases). There are 13 residues in the CDR3. Germline V gene sequence: CDR1 SGDLS, CDR2 YYNGEE. V was trimmed by 4 bases and J by 2 bases, leaving 7 bases between them.

CDR3 nucleotides: TGTGCCAGCAGTTACTCGAACAGGGGGAGGGAGCAGTACTTC. This gives the protein CASSYSNRGREQYF. The chain is built from TRBV6-5 and TRBJ2-7, with TRBD1 identical over 8 bases. The CDR3 contains 14 residues. Per germline, CDR1 MNHEY and CDR2 SVGAGI. With 0 bases clipped from V and 7 bases from J, the junction kept 5 bases outside the gene matches.

The chain employs TRBV18 and TRBJ2-5; the D gene is possibly TRBD1 (5 bases). Deletions cut 2 bases from V and 0 bases from J, with 10 bases between. This CDR3 spans 15 amino acids. Germline values: CDR1 KGHSH, CDR2 LQKENI. The CDR3 bases are TGTGCCAGCTCACCAATCTCACAGGACCAAGAGACCCAGTACTTC. As protein: CASSPISQDQETQYF.

The gene calls are TRBV4-2 and TRBJ2-2; TRBD2 aligns across 11 bases. The J segment lost 2 bases and the V segment lost 3 bases, leaving 2 bases of the junction unmatched. CDR1 and CDR2 from the germline V gene are LGHNA and YNFKEQ. The CDR3 has 16 amino acids. The DNA of the CDR3 is TGTGCCAGCAGCCAGAGACTAGCGGGAAACACCGGGGAGCTGTTTTTT. Its protein product is CASSQRLAGNTGELFF.

In this sample, this clone turned up a few times. J is TRBJ1-4 and V is TRBV2; 11 positions agree with TRBD1. CDR1 and CDR2 from the germline V gene are SNHLY and FYNNEI. The length of the CDR3 is 18 residues. Trimming at V came to 6 bases and at J to 0 bases, leaving 9 bases not matched to a gene. Here the CDR3 reads CASSRGTGGSATNEKLFF. In DNA, the CDR3 is TGTGCCAGCAGCCGCGGGACAGGGGGGAGTGCAACTAATGAAAAACTGTTTTTT.

The genes are TRBV6-1 and TRBJ1-4; the match to TRBD1 covers 7 bases. Germline lookup yields CDR1 MNHNS and CDR2 SASEGT. The V gene end was trimmed by 3 bases and the J gene end by 3 bases; junction bases not matched to a gene: 4. The CDR3 is made up of 15 amino acids. The CDR3 DNA reads TGTGCCAGCAGTGAGGGGACAGCCCCTAATGAAAAACTGTTTTTT. Protein sequence: CASSEGTAPNEKLFF.

This clone showed up just once. This rearrangement joins TRBV2 to TRBJ1-2; D is perhaps TRBD1 (5 bases). The CDR3 runs to 14 residues. Looked up from germline, CDR1 is SNHLY and CDR2 is FYNNEI. Trimming left V 6 bases short and J 3 bases short, with 14 bases between. The DNA of the CDR3 is TGTGCCAGCAGGCCAGAGGCGGGGGACTATGGCTACACCTTC. The encoded protein is CASRPEAGDYGYTF.